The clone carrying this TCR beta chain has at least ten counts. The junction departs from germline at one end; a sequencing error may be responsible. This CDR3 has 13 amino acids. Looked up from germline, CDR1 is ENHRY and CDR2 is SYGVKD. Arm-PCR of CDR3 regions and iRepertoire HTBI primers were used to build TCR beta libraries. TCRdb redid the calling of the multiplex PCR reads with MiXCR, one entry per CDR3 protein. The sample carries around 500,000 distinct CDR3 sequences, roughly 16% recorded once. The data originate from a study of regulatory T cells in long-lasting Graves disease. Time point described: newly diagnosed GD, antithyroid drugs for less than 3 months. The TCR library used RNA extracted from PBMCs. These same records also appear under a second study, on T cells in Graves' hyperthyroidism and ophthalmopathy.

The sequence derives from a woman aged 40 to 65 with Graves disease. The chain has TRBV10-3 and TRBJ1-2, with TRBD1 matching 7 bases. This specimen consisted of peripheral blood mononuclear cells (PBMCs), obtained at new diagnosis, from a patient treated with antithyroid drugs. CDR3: CAISESGTAPKYF. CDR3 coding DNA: TGTGCCATCAGCGAATCCGGGACAGCTCCCAAGTACTTC.